This paragraph covers one T cell receptor (beta chain) sequence. The record originates from a study of blood T cell repertoires in COVID-19. Methods used by the authors: Nucleated cell number was recorded as an estimate derived from reference gene primer amplification. Profiled with immunoSEQ multiplex PCR; TCRdb holds only in-frame clones, not every one. D and trimming were read from the DNA, whereas the V and J calls and clone size are those reported in that table. The table lists under 200,000 clones, 86% of them singletons. Per the germline V gene, CDR1 is ENHRY and CDR2 is SYGVKD. The CDR3 has 14 amino acids. V was cut by 6 bases and J by 5 bases, with 16 bases left in between.

The chain recombines TRBV10-3 with TRBJ2-5, with D perhaps TRBD2 (5 bases). Sample: peripheral blood. This receptor was taken from a woman of 80 years or more in a cohort sampled during active or convalescent COVID-19. For the CDR3, the DNA is TGTGCCATCAGCGAATTTCGGGGTGAGGAGACCCAGTACTTC. It specifies CAISEFRGEETQYF.